The 6 T cell receptor beta chains in this list originate from one sample, sequenced in a study of identical twins. Each CDR3 protein is one row after TCRdb ran MiXCR on the 5' RACE reads. The data contain over 250,000 distinct CDR3 sequences, roughly 10% of them singletons. The same sample was also studied in work on yellow fever vaccine responses in identical twins.

The material sequenced was CD8+ T cells sorted from blood. Receptors were obtained from a woman younger than 30 in good health.

This clonotype turned up a few times. The rearrangement links TRBV20-1 to TRBJ1-5; no firm D call. In germline, CDR1 is DFQATT, CDR2 SNEGSKA (reference sequence). V was pared by 6 bases and J by 4 bases, with 10 bases between. The CDR3 is 12 residues long. The CDR3 coding sequence is TGCAGTGCCTCACGCGGGAATCAGCCCCAGCATTTT. Translating it yields CSASRGNQPQHF.

The rearrangement uses TRBV7-2 and TRBJ2-1; 13 positions agree with TRBD2. There are 17 residues in the CDR3. The J segment lost 4 bases and the V segment lost 4 bases, leaving 7 bases of the junction unmatched. Germline V lookup: CDR1 SGHTA, CDR2 FQGNSA. The CDR3 DNA sequence: TGTGCCAGCAGCTCGGGACTAGCGGGAAGTGTTTACAATGAGCAGTTCTTC. It encodes CASSSGLAGSVYNEQFF.

This clonotype appeared a single time. The rearrangement links TRBV27 to TRBJ2-7, with 9 bases fitting TRBD2. The V segment lost 7 bases and the J segment 5 bases; nucleotides outside the gene matches: 3. The CDR3 is made up of 12 amino acids. Germline CDR1 and CDR2: MNHEY and SMNVEV (reference sequence). CDR3 DNA sequence: TGTGCCAGCATCGGCGGGAGGGACGAGCAGTACTTC. It yields the protein CASIGGRDEQYF.

This clonotype was detected a few times. The V and J genes are TRBV18 and TRBJ2-3; no reliable D call. Germline CDR1 KGHSH, CDR2 LQKENI. The V gene lost 2 bases and the J gene lost 2 bases, with 14 bases spanning the gap. This CDR3 spans 16 amino acids. CDR3 sequence reads: CASSPTDGRTTDTQYF. The DNA for the CDR3 is TGTGCCAGCTCACCAACGGACGGACGAACCACAGATACGCAGTATTTT.

J is TRBJ2-1 and V is TRBV19, with 9 positions matching TRBD2. Germline values: CDR1 LNHDA, CDR2 SQIVND (reference sequence). V dropped 8 bases and J dropped 2; count of bases not matched to a gene: 7. The CDR3 runs 15 residues. The CDR3 DNA reads as TGTGCCAGTCAGAATGTAGCGGGGGCCTACAATGAGCAGTTCTTC. The encoded protein is CASQNVAGAYNEQFF.

This chain links TRBV7-6 with TRBJ1-2; 7 positions agree with TRBD1. After removal of 6 bases from V and 5 bases from J, the junction contained 15 bases not matched to a gene. In germline, CDR1 is SGHVS, CDR2 FNYEAQ. The CDR3 spans 16 residues. CDR3 DNA sequence: TGTGCCAGCAGTTCCAGACAGGGAAAAGAGAGTTATGGCTACACCTTC. Translated, it gives CASSSRQGKESYGYTF. The full variable domain, its missing parts supplied by reference TRBV7-6 and TRBJ1-2, is GAGVSQSPRYKVTKRGQDVALRCDPISGHVSLYWYRQALGQGPEFLTYFNYEAQQDKSGLPNDRFSAERPEGSISTLTIQRTEQRDSAMYRCASSSRQGKESYGYTFGSGTRLTVV.